This section outlines one T cell receptor beta chain sequence together with its context. Adults between roughly 18 and 95 years of age took part from about 24 US areas. Trimming removed 3 bases from V and 7 bases from J; junction bases left unmatched: 6. CDR1 MNHNS and CDR2 SASEGT come from the germline V gene. The CDR3 sequence is 15 residues long. Only in-frame clones appear in the TCRdb table, and some are missing; sequencing was by immunoSEQ multiplex PCR. The data contain about 370,000 clones, roughly 92% of them singletons. The data derive from a study of blood T cell repertoires in COVID-19. The sample taken for sequencing was PBMCs or T cells enriched from blood (not recorded which). The clonotype was recovered from a middle-aged woman who had been exposed to COVID-19. V and J are TRBV6-1 and TRBJ1-6; TRBD1 matches at 7 bases. CDR3 loop: CASSDRGTVNSPLHF. CDR3 DNA sequence: TGTGCCAGCAGTGATAGGGGGACAGTCAATTCACCCCTCCACTTT.